This is a list of T cell receptor beta chains from one sample in a study of shared clonotypes between healthy human individuals. The protocol was immunoSEQ multiplex PCR, while the TCRdb copy is restricted to in-frame clones and leaves out a portion. The sample shows 1.5 million to 1.9 million clones, approximately 98% of them seen only once. The source material was naive CD4+ T cells sorted from blood. All receptors come from a man aged 30 to 45 in good health. Each CDR3 is given without its conserved first and last residue. A D gene is named only where the DNA matches it firmly.

d_gene,j_gene,v_gene,CDR3aa
-,TRBJ2-5,TRBV5-1,ASSLGQAWETQY
-,TRBJ1-3,TRBV6-5,ASSRAGGRGNTIY
TRBD1,TRBJ2-5,TRBV7-9,ASRLTGSGTQY
-,TRBJ2-7,TRBV28,ASSLWEKTRRAYEQY
-,TRBJ2-4,TRBV29-1,SVYGGSKNIQY
TRBD1,TRBJ2-3,TRBV29-1,SVELTGSTDTQY
-,TRBJ1-1,TRBV6-4,ASSPRGRGTAF
TRBD1,TRBJ2-2,TRBV9,ASSPHQGAATGELF
-,TRBJ2-1,TRBV7-9,ASSLASSWVLDEQF
TRBD2,TRBJ2-5,TRBV5-1,ASRRTSGQETQY
TRBD1,TRBJ1-2,TRBV18,ASSPLDRVEGYT
-,TRBJ2-1,TRBV2,ASGARRAGDEQF
-,TRBJ1-1,TRBV5-1,ASSENTEAF
TRBD2,TRBJ2-3,TRBV5-1,ASSSGLAGSTDTQY
TRBD1,TRBJ1-4,TRBV5-1,ASSVTGDNEKLF
TRBD2,TRBJ2-1,TRBV29-1,SVGTSGPYNEQF
-,TRBJ1-1,TRBV7-2,ASSLQGNTEAF
-,TRBJ2-3,TRBV5-1,ASSFRGGSTDTQY
-,TRBJ2-7,TRBV7-2,ASSLQGGSYEQY
TRBD2,TRBJ2-7,TRBV5-1,ASSFRAGAGEQY
TRBD2,TRBJ2-1,TRBV5-1,ASSLALAGGPDEQF
TRBD2,TRBJ2-2,TRBV14,ASGRVSGELF
TRBD1,TRBJ1-5,TRBV28,ASSLSQGADSQPQH
-,TRBJ2-7,TRBV14,ASSQDTATSYEQY
-,TRBJ2-7,TRBV5-1,ASGTAAPYEQY
-,TRBJ1-4,TRBV9,ASSVGDREKLF
TRBD2,TRBJ2-1,TRBV5-1,ASSLGGLAVFPYNEQF
-,TRBJ1-5,TRBV19,ASTSYQGDQPQH
-,TRBJ1-3,TRBV6-5,ASSYSGDSGNTIY
TRBD2,TRBJ2-1,TRBV29-1,STSGRANEQF
TRBD2,TRBJ2-2,TRBV4-1,ASSHKGLADTGELF
-,TRBJ2-3,TRBV5-1,ASSPPDSSSTDTQY
-,TRBJ2-7,TRBV21-1,ASSKSGHRRKY
-,TRBJ2-5,TRBV6-5,ASRLPLPGFTQY
TRBD1,TRBJ2-5,TRBV7-9,ASSLAGTGAETQY
TRBD2,TRBJ2-2,TRBV6-5,ASSYVAGGDTGELF
-,TRBJ2-1,TRBV4-3,ASSKQGFGLGSYNEQF
-,TRBJ2-5,TRBV10-1,ASSEGETQY
-,TRBJ2-7,TRBV5-8,ASSLVQGFHEQY
-,TRBJ1-5,TRBV7-6,ASSQTPTFIGGSNQPQH
TRBD1,TRBJ1-1,TRBV6-5,ASSLGQGNSF
-,TRBJ2-3,TRBV29-1,SVGTSTDTQY
TRBD2,TRBJ2-1,TRBV7-2,ASSSGLAGGSPPYNEQF
TRBD2,TRBJ2-3,TRBV5-4,ASSWRLAGASTDTQY
TRBD2,TRBJ2-7,TRBV19,ASSAGTSGIHEQY
-,TRBJ1-1,TRBV19,ATVSYWTTF
TRBD1,TRBJ1-2,TRBV19,ATSRQGYGYT
TRBD2,TRBJ2-7,TRBV4-1,ASSPGGSSYEQY
-,TRBJ2-5,TRBV28,ASSLVEETQY
-,TRBJ2-1,TRBV5-6,ASSLVSQARSYNEQF
TRBD1,TRBJ2-6,TRBV5-4,ASSKPGGGSGANVLT
-,TRBJ2-1,TRBV10-1,ASSGVMTWNEQF
TRBD1,TRBJ2-7,TRBV30,AWSVYGQGVYEQY
-,TRBJ2-7,TRBV29-1,SVAGDSYEQY
-,TRBJ2-1,TRBV7-2,ASSLETQGSRDNEQF
TRBD1,TRBJ2-7,TRBV5-1,ASSLGTGGNEQY
-,TRBJ2-7,TRBV19,ASSPGTYEQY